The 29 T cell receptor beta chains presented below share a single source sample, sequenced in a study of cytomegalovirus exposure and HLA in healthy donors. Amplification used 60 Vbeta primers and 13 Jbeta primers. TCRdb keeps only in-frame clones here, not all; method: immunoSEQ multiplex PCR. This table holds 98,000 or so clones, 65% to 80% found once. The sample comprised PBMCs. All receptors derive from a human donor in good health.

The gene calls are TRBV2 and TRBJ2-5, with 7 bases matching TRBD1. After removal of 7 bases from V and 2 bases from J, the junction contained 7 bases not matched to a gene. Germline lookup yields CDR1 SNHLY and CDR2 FYNNEI. This CDR3 is 14 amino acids long. CDR3 in amino acids: CASMERTGQETQYF. In DNA form, the CDR3 reads TGTGCCAGCATGGAGAGGACAGGTCAAGAGACCCAGTACTTC.

This sequence joins TRBV5-1 and TRBJ2-6; TRBD1 might be the D (6 bases). The CDR3 consists of 16 residues. From germline, CDR1 is SGHRS and CDR2 YFSETQ. V was shortened by 7 bases and J by 0 bases, with 14 bases between the two germline ends. This CDR3 is CASSYLRGSGANVLTF. In DNA, the CDR3 is TGCGCCAGCTCCTATCTCAGGGGCTCTGGGGCCAACGTCCTGACTTTC.

CDR3: CASSPDRGEDTQYF. CDR3 bases: TGTGCCAGCAGCCCGGACAGGGGGGAAGATACGCAGTATTTT. The rearrangement joins TRBV7-9 to TRBJ2-3; 10 positions agree with TRBD1. Per germline, CDR1 SEHNR and CDR2 FQNEAQ (reference sequence). V was clipped by 5 bases and J by 5 bases; unmatched bases: 4. The CDR3 spans 14 residues.

This chain links TRBV7-8 with TRBJ2-1; D is possibly TRBD1 (5 bases). The ends were cut back, 0 bases at V and 9 bases at J, with 18 bases in the middle. The CDR3 runs 16 residues. Germline CDR1 reads SGHVS; CDR2 reads FQNEAQ. The CDR3 spells CASSLARGKGIGEQFF. DNA of the CDR3: TGTGCCAGCAGCTTAGCTAGGGGAAAGGGAATAGGTGAGCAGTTCTTC.

The V call is TRBV5-1, the J call TRBJ2-3; TRBD2 matches 11 bases. V dropped 4 bases and J dropped 2; count of bases not matched to a gene: 3. The CDR3 is 15 residues long. Germline values: CDR1 SGHRS, CDR2 YFSETQ. The CDR3 nucleotides are TGCGCCAGCAGCCCGACTAGCGGGGCCACAGATACGCAGTATTTT. It codes for CASSPTSGATDTQYF.

This clone was detected a few times. The J gene is TRBJ1-2, the V gene TRBV6-5, with a weak D call TRBD1 (5 bases). V gave up 2 bases and J gave up 8 bases, with 9 bases separating them. The CDR3 sequence is 12 residues long. Per the germline V gene, CDR1 is MNHEY and CDR2 is SVGAGI. DNA of the CDR3: TGTGCCAGCAGTTACAGGGGTGGGGGCTACACCTTC. Protein: CASSYRGGGYTF.

The chain combines TRBV19 with TRBJ1-1; weak D call: TRBD1 (6 bases). CDR1 is LNHDA, CDR2 SQIVND, per germline (reference sequence). The ends were cut back, 9 bases at V and 4 bases at J, with 15 bases in the middle. This CDR3 has 13 residues. CDR3 sequence reads: CASQTGGGTEAFF. Here the CDR3 DNA reads TGTGCCAGCCAAACGGGGGGCGGCACTGAAGCTTTCTTT.

J is TRBJ2-7 and V is TRBV27; 7 positions agree with TRBD1. V shed 5 bases, J shed 3 bases, and the junction held 10 bases outside the gene matches. The CDR3 length is 15 residues. CDR1 is MNHEY and CDR2 is SMNVEV in the germline V gene (reference sequence). This CDR3 is CASSPRPGQNYEQYF. The CDR3 DNA follows: TGTGCCAGCAGTCCACGCCCGGGACAGAACTACGAGCAGTACTTC.

V and J are TRBV5-6 and TRBJ1-5; the match to TRBD1 covers 10 bases. V lost 3 bases to trimming and J lost 6 bases; unmatched junction nucleotides: 6. Per germline, CDR1 SGHDT and CDR2 YYEEEE. The CDR3 is 15 amino acids. In DNA form, the CDR3 reads TGTGCCAGCAGCTCGACAGGGGGCATTGGTCAGCCCCAGCATTTT. Its protein is CASSSTGGIGQPQHF.

J is TRBJ2-7 and V is TRBV6-5, with 9 bases fitting TRBD1. The V segment lost 4 bases and the J segment 7 bases; nucleotides outside the gene matches: 8. The CDR3 covers 14 residues. Per the germline V gene, CDR1 is MNHEY and CDR2 is SVGAGI. The CDR3 loop is CASSWGTGSGEQYF. The CDR3 nucleotides read TGTGCCAGCAGTTGGGGGACAGGGTCTGGGGAGCAGTACTTC.

The J gene is TRBJ2-5, the V gene TRBV6-1; TRBD2 aligns across 13 bases. Germline V lookup: CDR1 MNHNS, CDR2 SASEGT. The CDR3 is made up of 18 amino acids. With 3 bases clipped from V and 0 bases from J, the junction kept 7 bases outside the gene matches. In DNA form, the CDR3 reads TGTGCCAGCAGTGATACACTAGCGGGAGGGACGTACCAAGAGACCCAGTACTTC. It specifies CASSDTLAGGTYQETQYF.

This clone was observed a single time. This chain connects TRBV29-1 to TRBJ1-1; the D gene is possibly TRBD1 (5 bases). V was trimmed by 6 bases and J by 1 base, leaving 9 bases between them. CDR3 size: 12 residues. Germline V CDR1 and CDR2: SQVTM, ANQGSEA. DNA for the CDR3: TGCAGCGTAGTTACAGGGAACACTGAAGCTTTCTTT. Protein sequence: CSVVTGNTEAFF. The full variable domain, its missing parts supplied by reference TRBV29-1 and TRBJ1-1, is SAVISQKPSRDICQRGTSLTIQCQVDSQVTMMFWYRQQPGQSLTLIATANQGSEATYESGFVIDKFPISRPNLTFSTLTVSNMSPEDSSIYLCSVVTGNTEAFFGQGTRLTVV.

The V and J genes are TRBV6-1 and TRBJ1-5; the D gene is possibly TRBD1 (6 bases). The V end was cut by 2 bases, the J end by 4 bases, with 12 bases between. Per the germline V gene, CDR1 is MNHNS and CDR2 is SASEGT. The CDR3 extends over 15 amino acids. DNA for the CDR3: TGTGCCAGCAGTGAATCGGGCAGGGGAAATCAGCCCCAGCATTTT. Amino acids: CASSESGRGNQPQHF.

This clone occurred a few times. The CDR3 reads CASSEPGRDPGELFF. The CDR3 DNA reads as TGTGCCAGCAGTGAACCCGGGCGGGACCCCGGGGAGCTGTTTTTT. The V and J genes are TRBV2 and TRBJ2-2, with D maybe TRBD2 (6 bases). The CDR3 is 15 amino acids. Germline values: CDR1 SNHLY, CDR2 FYNNEI. V was shortened by 2 bases and J by 6 bases, with 13 bases between the two germline ends.

This chain uses TRBV29-1 with TRBJ1-2; D gene unclear. Germline CDR1 SQVTM, CDR2 ANQGSEA. Deletions cut 7 bases from V and 6 bases from J, with 12 bases between. This CDR3 has 11 amino acids. CDR3 protein: CSGSRTDGYTF. The CDR3 DNA follows: TGCAGCGGCTCGAGGACTGATGGCTACACCTTC.

The V gene is TRBV29-1, the J gene TRBJ2-3; TRBD1 is a possible D gene (5 bases). The CDR3 has 15 residues. Germline loops: CDR1 SQVTM, CDR2 ANQGSEA. V was cut by 0 bases and J by 3 bases, with 13 bases left in between. CDR3 nucleotides: TGCAGCGTTGAAGATCAGGGTGGTGTGACAGATACGCAGTATTTT. Amino acids: CSVEDQGGVTDTQYF.

The V call is TRBV29-1, the J call TRBJ1-2, with TRBD1 matching 7 bases. Looked up from germline, CDR1 is SQVTM and CDR2 is ANQGSEA. Trimming at V came to 5 bases and at J to 2 bases, leaving 11 bases not matched to a gene. The CDR3 covers 15 residues. The CDR3 nucleotides are TGCAGCGTTCGGTTGACAGGGTCGCACAACTATGGCTACACCTTC. Its protein is CSVRLTGSHNYGYTF.

In this sample, this clone turned up a few times. The J gene is TRBJ1-2, the V gene TRBV6-5; D not resolved. CDR1 is MNHEY, CDR2 SVGAGI, per germline. This CDR3 comprises 13 residues. V was pared by 6 bases and J by 0 bases, with 8 bases between. The CDR3 spells CASSQEANYGYTF. Here the CDR3 DNA reads TGTGCCAGCAGCCAGGAGGCTAACTATGGCTACACCTTC.

V gene TRBV27 combines with J gene TRBJ1-1; D gene ambiguous. V was trimmed by 5 bases and J by 3 bases, leaving 19 bases between them. The CDR3 totals 16 residues. CDR1 and CDR2 (germline): MNHEY, SMNVEV (reference sequence). For the CDR3, the DNA is TGTGCCAGCAGTCGCCGCCCCGGTGTGGTGTACACTGAAGCTTTCTTT. Protein: CASSRRPGVVYTEAFF.

The CDR3 nucleotides read TGTGCCAGCAGTTCTTATCCCCCTGGACAGGGGAACACTGAAGCTTTCTTT. Encoded protein: CASSSYPPGQGNTEAFF. The chain carries TRBV27 and TRBJ1-1; 8 bases match TRBD1. J gave up 1 base and V 4 bases, and 11 bases lay outside the gene matches. Germline V gene lookup returns CDR1 MNHEY and CDR2 SMNVEV (reference sequence). The CDR3 extends over 17 amino acids.

This clone is a singleton in its sample. The rearrangement uses TRBV9 and TRBJ2-2; D is ambiguous. The CDR3 has 16 amino acids. Germline CDR1 SGDLS, CDR2 YYNGEE. The V and J ends lost 4 bases and 3 bases respectively, with 16 bases between them. CDR3 nucleotides: TGTGCCAGCAGCCTAGAAGAGAGAAGATACACCGGGGAGCTGTTTTTT. This encodes CASSLEERRYTGELFF.

In regard to this clone: At the DNA level, this CDR3 is encoded by other sequences in the same sample as well. V usage is TRBV6-5 and J usage is TRBJ2-3, with 7 nucleotides matching TRBD1. The germline gives CDR1 MNHEY, CDR2 SVGAGI. The CDR3 covers 14 residues. J was trimmed by 2 bases and V by 5 bases; bases with no gene match: 4. The CDR3 sequence is CASSRQGLTDTQYF. The CDR3 DNA sequence: TGTGCCAGCAGTCGACAGGGCCTCACAGATACGCAGTATTTT.

As for this clone: The junction departs from the called germline gene at one end, perhaps through a read error. The rearrangement uses TRBV7-9 and TRBJ1-1, with TRBD1 identical over 7 bases. CDR1 SEHNR and CDR2 FQNEAQ come from the germline V gene (reference sequence). CDR3 length: 13 amino acids. The CDR3 loop reads CASSSRTGPDAFF. CDR3 DNA: TGTGCCAGCAGCTCCCGGACAGGACCTGACGCTTTCTTT.

This clone was observed many times. The V and J genes are TRBV19 and TRBJ2-2; 7 bases agree with TRBD2. The CDR3 has 15 residues. V shed 5 bases and J 5 bases; nucleotides not matched to a gene: 8. Germline CDR1 is LNHDA and CDR2 is SQIVND (reference sequence). The CDR3 region is CASSPRGDLTGELFF. The CDR3 DNA sequence: TGTGCCAGTAGTCCCCGGGGGGACTTAACCGGGGAGCTGTTTTTT.

The V call is TRBV5-4, the J call TRBJ1-1, with D tentatively TRBD1 (6 bases). V was trimmed by 3 bases and J by 4 bases, leaving 19 bases between them. CDR3 length equals 16 residues. Germline V gene sequence: CDR1 SGHNT, CDR2 YYREEE (reference sequence). CDR3 DNA: TGTGCCAGCAGCTCGAACCCCTTGACAGGTGGCACTGAAGCTTTCTTT. Its protein product is CASSSNPLTGGTEAFF. The entire variable domain, with the rest obtained from reference TRBV5-4 and TRBJ1-1, is as follows: ETGVTQSPTHLIKTRGQQVTLRCSSQSGHNTVSWYQQALGQGPQFIFQYYREEENGRGNFPPRFSGLQFPNYSSELNVNALELDDSALYLCASSSNPLTGGTEAFFGQGTRLTVV.

This chain connects TRBV6-1 to TRBJ2-7; 10 bases map to TRBD1. V lost 1 base to trimming and J lost 6 bases; unmatched junction nucleotides: 12. The CDR3 consists of 17 residues. From germline, CDR1 is MNHNS and CDR2 SASEGT. CDR3 nucleotide sequence: TGTGCCAGCAGTGAAGGGGGACAGGGGATCTGGGGGAGCGAGCAGTACTTC. Protein sequence: CASSEGGQGIWGSEQYF.

The chain uses TRBV7-2 and TRBJ2-3, with 9 bases identical to TRBD1. This CDR3 spans 13 amino acids. The V gene's germline CDR1 is SGHTA and CDR2 FQGNSA. The ends lost 2 bases at V and 14 bases at J; junction bases unmatched: 8. The CDR3 region is CASSLRFGTGWYF. CDR3 in DNA: TGTGCCAGCAGCTTAAGGTTCGGGACAGGGTGGTATTTT.

The chain links TRBV9 to TRBJ1-2; 12 nucleotides line up with TRBD1. V trimming: 4 bases; J trimming: 8 bases; junction bases outside the gene matches: 12. CDR3 length: 16 amino acids. Germline V gene data show CDR1 as SGDLS and CDR2 as YYNGEE. DNA of the CDR3: TGTGCCAGCAGCCCCAGAGGGACAGGGGGCGTAAGGGGCTACACCTTC. This encodes CASSPRGTGGVRGYTF. The full variable domain, in which reference TRBV9 and TRBJ1-2 provide the parts outside the CDR3, is DSGVTQTPKHLITATGQRVTLRCSPRSGDLSVYWYQQSLDQGLQFLIQYYNGEERAKGNILERFSAQQFPDLHSELNLSSLELGDSALYFCASSPRGTGGVRGYTFGSGTRLTVV.

The chain combines TRBV9 with TRBJ2-1; the D is unclear. The germline gives CDR1 SGDLS, CDR2 YYNGEE. V lost 4 bases to trimming and J lost 6 bases, with 8 bases between them. This CDR3 is 12 amino acids long. CDR3 sequence: CASSRSRNEQFF. The CDR3 DNA reads as TGTGCCAGCAGCCGGTCCCGCAATGAGCAGTTCTTC.